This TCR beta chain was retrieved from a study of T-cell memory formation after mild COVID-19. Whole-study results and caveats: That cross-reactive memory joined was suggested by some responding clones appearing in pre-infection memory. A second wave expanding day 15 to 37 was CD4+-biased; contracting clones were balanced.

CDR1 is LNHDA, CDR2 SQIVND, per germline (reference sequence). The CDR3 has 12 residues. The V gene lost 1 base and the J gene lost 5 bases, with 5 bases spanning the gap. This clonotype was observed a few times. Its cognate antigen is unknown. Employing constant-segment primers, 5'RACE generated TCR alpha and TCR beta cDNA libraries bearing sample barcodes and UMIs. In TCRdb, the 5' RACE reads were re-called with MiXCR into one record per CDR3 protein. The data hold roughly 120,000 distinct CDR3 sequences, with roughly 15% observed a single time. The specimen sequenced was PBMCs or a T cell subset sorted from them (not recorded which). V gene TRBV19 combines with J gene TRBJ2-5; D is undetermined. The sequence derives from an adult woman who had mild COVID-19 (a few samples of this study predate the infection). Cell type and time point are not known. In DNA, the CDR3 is TGTGCCAGTAGTATAGGACGGGAGACCCAGTACTTC. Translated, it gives CASSIGRETQYF.